This TCR beta chain was sequenced in a study of blood T cell repertoires in COVID-19 (dated by TCRdb to 2019 to 2021). Context from the whole study: Collaborator samples came from the United States, Italy and Spain and covered acute and convalescent phases of COVID-19. The prospective study material was composed of cDNA or gDNA derived from T cells, B-cell-depleted T cells, or PBMCs. The dataset comprised deeply sampled blood TCRbeta repertoires from subjects exposed to, actively infected with, or recovered from COVID-19. The repertoires were made available in a free public database intended to serve as a resource for research on the immune response to SARS-CoV-2. The samples were drawn from two sources: the first 160 participants of the ongoing ImmuneRACE study, and over 950 subjects contributed by 6 global collaborators. The sample metadata nearly always contained a de-identified subject ID, COVID-19 status, age in years and sex. Where available, HLA class I and class II types were taken from metadata supplied by the sample provider and were not determined by assay-based typing.

Trimming removed 7 bases from V and 5 bases from J; the gene matches leave 3 bases unexplained. Based on the germline V gene (reference sequence), the CDR1 and CDR2 sequences are SEHNR and FQNEAQ. The CDR3 has 12 amino acids, counting the end cysteine and phenylalanine. Left in the record is the CDR3 DNA by itself, 36 bases read in frame from the first base. TCRbeta CDR3 regions were amplified from genomic DNA using the immunoSEQ Assay, a bias-controlled multiplex PCR. Per the original workflow: Within the assay, amplification of reference gene primers was used to estimate how many nucleated cells each sample contained. Sequence reads were collapsed and filtered to measure the absolute abundance of every unique TCRbeta CDR3 rearrangement. For each sample, productive Simpson clonality was calculated by taking the square root of Simpson's diversity index across productive rearrangements. TCRdb limited this immuneACCESS table to in-frame rearrangements with V and J called. A share of clones is missing; checked studies link under half to unresolved V genes, and the rest is unexplained. That table furnishes V, J and clone size, whereas the DNA furnished D and trimming. The sample table lists some 280,000 clones, about nine tenths of them with a count of one. About 0.94% of the sample rests with the top ten.

A note on this clone: What this receptor recognizes is not known. The input lacks base qualities; no much larger clone sits a single base away.

What the authors observed across the whole study: How much clinical and demographic metadata was included differed by source and by participant, and the metadata was provided uncurated.

Samples from volunteer blood donors who had recovered from COVID-19 were contributed by a second Seattle source. Collaborating institutions collected whole blood in K2EDTA tubes following their own protocols. For TCRbeta analysis, collaborators shipped samples in one of three forms: frozen whole blood, isolated PBMCs, or DNA extracted from either of those sample types. The sample consisted of peripheral blood. The sequence was collected from a woman aged 40 to 49 who had recovered from COVID-19. The chain uses TRBV7-9 and TRBJ2-5; 8 junctional bases match TRBD2. The CDR3 reads CASNSGSETQYF. The base sequence is TGTGCCAGCAACAGCGGGAGTGAGACCCAGTACTTC.